What follows are 18 T cell receptor beta chains derived from one specimen sequenced in a study of T-cell memory formation after mild COVID-19. One entry per CDR3 protein results from TCRdb running MiXCR on the 5' RACE reads. The data hold about 190,000 distinct CDR3 sequences, with about 18% observed a single time. The material sequenced was PBMCs or a T cell subset sorted from them (not recorded which). Every receptor here comes from an adult woman who had mild COVID-19 (a few samples of this study predate the infection). Cell type and time point are not known.

The chain carries TRBV7-2 and TRBJ1-1; D is possibly TRBD1 (5 bases). Trimming cost V 7 bases and J 5 bases, with 20 bases left between them. The CDR3 is 15 amino acids. Germline V CDR1 and CDR2: SGHTA, FQGNSA. CDR3: CASKPRGQGGTEAFF. CDR3 bases: TGTGCCAGCAAGCCCCGTGGGCAGGGAGGGACTGAAGCTTTCTTT.

The chain recombines TRBV10-3 with TRBJ1-4; 7 nucleotides match TRBD1. The CDR3 consists of 15 residues. Germline CDR1 ENHRY, CDR2 SYGVKD. Unmatched junction bases numbered 13, after V lost 7 bases and J lost 8 bases. CDR3 sequence: CAIKGSQGRSEKLFF. Here the CDR3 DNA reads TGTGCCATCAAGGGGTCACAGGGGCGGTCGGAAAAACTGTTTTTT.

The chain recombines TRBV11-2 with TRBJ1-2; no clear D. The CDR3 is 12 amino acids. Trimming removed 0 bases at V and 8 bases at J, with 7 bases between. Germline values: CDR1 SGHAT, CDR2 FQNNGV. The CDR3 loop reads CASSLDNGGYTF. The CDR3, as DNA: TGTGCCAGCAGCTTAGATAATGGAGGCTACACCTTC.

The V and J genes are TRBV11-2 and TRBJ2-3; D tentatively reads TRBD1 or TRBD2 (5 bases each). The V and J ends lost 1 base and 5 bases respectively, with 13 bases between them. CDR1 and CDR2 (germline): SGHAT, FQNNGV. This CDR3 comprises 15 residues. The CDR3 spells CASSLVGGVEDTQYF. The CDR3 DNA reads TGTGCCAGCAGCTTAGTTGGGGGAGTGGAAGATACGCAGTATTTT.

This clonotype was seen at least ten times. V and J are TRBV12-3 or TRBV12-4 and TRBJ2-2, with D unclear. V lost 2 bases to trimming and J lost 6 bases, with 25 bases between them. This CDR3 comprises 19 residues. CDR3 in amino acids: CASSLSPELHTIGSGELFF. Here the CDR3 DNA reads TGTGCCAGCAGTTTAAGCCCCGAACTACACACCATCGGTTCCGGGGAGCTGTTTTTT.

This sequence joins TRBV7-8 and TRBJ2-7; tentative D call: TRBD1 (5 bases). Germline assignment: CDR1 SGHVS and CDR2 FQNEAQ. The CDR3 spans 15 residues. V lost 1 base, J lost 2 bases, and 12 bases lay in between. CDR3 in DNA: TGTGCCAGCAGCTTAGTAGCAGGGCCTACCTACGAGCAGTACTTC. This gives the protein CASSLVAGPTYEQYF.

The chain employs TRBV20-1 and TRBJ2-3, with 9 bases fitting TRBD2. The V segment lost 4 bases and the J segment 1 base; nucleotides outside the gene matches: 9. The CDR3 totals 16 residues. From germline, CDR1 is DFQATT and CDR2 SNEGSKA (reference sequence). The CDR3 is CSATHYPSGGTDTQYF. CDR3 sequence (DNA): TGCAGTGCTACCCATTACCCTAGCGGGGGCACAGATACGCAGTATTTT.

This clonotype was counted ten times or more. The gene calls are TRBV20-1 and TRBJ2-7; 8 bases align to TRBD2. With V trimmed by 4 bases and J by 3 bases, 2 bases remained unmatched. CDR1 DFQATT and CDR2 SNEGSKA come from the germline V gene (reference sequence). This CDR3 contains 12 residues. CDR3 residues: CSATGGNYEQYF. The CDR3 coding sequence is TGCAGTGCTACGGGGGGGAACTACGAGCAGTACTTC.

V and J are TRBV18 and TRBJ2-7; 8 nucleotides match TRBD1. From germline, CDR1 is KGHSH and CDR2 LQKENI. This CDR3 comprises 16 residues. V shed 2 bases and J 4 bases; nucleotides not matched to a gene: 10. The CDR3 DNA sequence: TGTGCCAGCTCACCATTGGGGACAGGCGCGGCATACGAGCAGTACTTC. This sequence encodes CASSPLGTGAAYEQYF.

This clonotype was seen more than once but under ten times. This chain uses TRBV14 with TRBJ2-1; D may be TRBD2 (5 bases). The CDR3 runs 13 residues. V gave up 8 bases and J gave up 0 bases, with 8 bases separating them. Germline lookup yields CDR1 SGHDN and CDR2 FVKESK. The CDR3 sequence: CASERSSYNEQFF. CDR3 sequence (DNA): TGTGCCAGCGAGCGGAGCTCCTACAATGAGCAGTTCTTC. Combining the CDR3 with reference TRBV14 and TRBJ2-1 gives the whole variable domain EAGVTQFPSHSVIEKGQTVTLRCDPISGHDNLYWYRRVMGKEIKFLLHFVKESKQDESGMPNNRFLAERTGGTYSTLKVQPAELEDSGVYFCASERSSYNEQFFGPGTRLTVL.

This clonotype was detected only a few times. The V call is TRBV15, the J call TRBJ2-2; unclear D gene. V shed 8 bases and J shed 1 base, with 11 bases lying between them. The germline V gene has CDR1 LNHNV and CDR2 YYDKDF (reference sequence). CDR3 length: 14 amino acids. CDR3 protein: CATERWGNTGELFF. CDR3 nucleotides: TGTGCCACCGAAAGATGGGGGAACACCGGGGAGCTGTTTTTT.

The chain uses TRBV20-1 and TRBJ1-6, with D possibly being TRBD1 (6 bases). V gave up 0 bases and J gave up 9 bases, with 18 bases separating them. This CDR3 has 16 amino acids. Germline assignment: CDR1 DFQATT and CDR2 SNEGSKA (reference sequence). Written as DNA, the CDR3 is TGCAGTGCTAGAGACGACGGCAGGGGCTTTAGTTCACCCCTCCACTTT. This gives the protein CSARDDGRGFSSPLHF.

This clonotype was detected a few times. This chain joins TRBV20-1 and TRBJ2-1, with D maybe TRBD1 (6 bases). Looked up from germline, CDR1 is DFQATT and CDR2 is SNEGSKA (reference sequence). The V end was cut by 3 bases, the J end by 7 bases, with 16 bases between. The CDR3 totals 14 residues. This chain's CDR3 is CSARVIGGWNEQFF. CDR3 coding DNA: TGCAGTGCTAGGGTGATAGGGGGATGGAATGAGCAGTTCTTC.

Only a few counts were recorded for this clonotype. The chain employs TRBV7-8 and TRBJ1-1; D gene uncertain. Per the germline V gene, CDR1 is SGHVS and CDR2 is FQNEAQ. This CDR3 comprises 15 residues. V was cut by 5 bases and J by 4 bases, with 17 bases left in between. CDR3 DNA: TGTGCCAGCAGCCTTAGGCGGGTCTCCGGCACTGAAGCTTTCTTT. It encodes CASSLRRVSGTEAFF.

The CDR3 nucleotides are TGTGCCAGCAGACGCGACAGGGAGAACAATCAGCCCCAGCATTTT. Translating it yields CASRRDRENNQPQHF. V usage is TRBV6-5 and J usage is TRBJ1-5; 7 bases agree with TRBD1. The CDR3 has 15 residues. Germline CDR1 is MNHEY and CDR2 is SVGAGI. V shed 6 bases and J 3 bases; nucleotides not matched to a gene: 8.

This chain connects TRBV12-3 or TRBV12-4 to TRBJ1-5; D gene ambiguous. The V gene lost 2 bases and the J gene lost 7 bases, with 18 bases spanning the gap. The CDR3 totals 16 residues. The CDR3 region is CASSLSRLAIKQPQHF. The DNA of the CDR3 is TGTGCCAGCAGTTTATCCCGTTTGGCGATTAAGCAGCCCCAGCATTTT.

The genes are TRBV4-3 and TRBJ2-4, with D perhaps TRBD2 (6 bases). The CDR3 consists of 17 residues. From germline, CDR1 is LGHNA and CDR2 YSLEER. Trimming cost V 2 bases and J 3 bases, with 17 bases left between them. The CDR3 nucleotides read TGCGCCAGCAGCCAACTCGGAGGGGTTAAAGTCAAAAACATTCAGTACTTC. Its translation: CASSQLGGVKVKNIQYF.

The gene calls are TRBV14 and TRBJ2-1; 8 nucleotides align to TRBD2. Germline CDR1 is SGHDN and CDR2 is FVKESK. The CDR3 is made up of 13 amino acids. The ends lost 5 bases at V and 9 bases at J; junction bases unmatched: 6. This CDR3 is CASSTTRGGEQFF. CDR3 nucleotides: TGTGCCAGCAGCACGACCCGGGGGGGTGAGCAGTTCTTC.